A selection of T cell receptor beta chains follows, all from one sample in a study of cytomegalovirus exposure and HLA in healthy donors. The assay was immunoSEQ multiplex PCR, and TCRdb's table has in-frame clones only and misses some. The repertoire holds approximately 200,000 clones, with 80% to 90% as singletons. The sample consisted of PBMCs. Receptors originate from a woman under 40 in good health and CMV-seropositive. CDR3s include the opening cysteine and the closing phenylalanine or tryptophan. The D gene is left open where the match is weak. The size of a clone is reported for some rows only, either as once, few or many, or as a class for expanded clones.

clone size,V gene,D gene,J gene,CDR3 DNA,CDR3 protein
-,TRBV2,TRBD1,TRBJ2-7,TGTGCCAGCAAGAAATCACCGGGACAGGGATCCGAGCAGTACTTC,CASKKSPGQGSEQYF
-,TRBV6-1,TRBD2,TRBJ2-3,TGTGCCAGCAGTGACCCTAGCGGGAGCTTAGATACGCAGTATTTT,CASSDPSGSLDTQYF
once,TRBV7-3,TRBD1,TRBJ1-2,TGTGCCAGCAGCTTAGGACAGGGGAGTGTTTATGGCTACACCTTC,CASSLGQGSVYGYTF
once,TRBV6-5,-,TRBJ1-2,TGTGCCAGCAGGAGAGGGGGCTATGGCTACACCTTC,CASRRGGYGYTF
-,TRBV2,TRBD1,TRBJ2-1,TGTGCCAGCATTACGGCCAGGGGGACTGAGCAGTTCTTC,CASITARGTEQFF
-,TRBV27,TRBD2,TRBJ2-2,TGTGCCAGCAGTTTATTACTAGCGGGAGTATCCAACACCGGGGAGCTGTTTTTT,CASSLLLAGVSNTGELFF
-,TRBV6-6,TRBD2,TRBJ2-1,TGTGCCAGCAGCAATCCAACTAGCGGGGGAGACAATGAGCAGTTCTTC,CASSNPTSGGDNEQFF
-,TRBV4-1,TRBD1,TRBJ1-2,TGCGCCAGCAGCCAAGACCCGGGACAGGGATCGTCCAGAGAGGGCTACACCTTC,CASSQDPGQGSSREGYTF
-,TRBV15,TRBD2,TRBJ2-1,TGTGCCACCAGCGAGCGGGAGGTGGGTGAGCAGTTCTTC,CATSEREVGEQFF
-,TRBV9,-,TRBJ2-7,TGTGCCAGCAGCGCTTACATGTCGAGCGGGTACTACGAGCAGTACTTC,CASSAYMSSGYYEQYF
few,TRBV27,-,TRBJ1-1,TGTGCCAGCAGTTCGACAGGTAACACTGAAGCTTTCTTT,CASSSTGNTEAFF
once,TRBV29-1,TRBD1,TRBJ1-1,TGCAGCGTTACCACAGGGGTCAACACTGAAGCTTTCTTT,CSVTTGVNTEAFF
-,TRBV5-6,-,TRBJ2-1,TGTGCCAGCAGCTTCCCTGGGGGCGAGCAGTTCTTC,CASSFPGGEQFF
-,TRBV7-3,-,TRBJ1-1,TGTGCCAGCAGCCTGGGCCCCGCGAACACTGAAGCTTTCTTT,CASSLGPANTEAFF
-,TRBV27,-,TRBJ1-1,TGTGCCAGCAGTTCAAACTTGAACACTGAAGCTTTCTTT,CASSSNLNTEAFF
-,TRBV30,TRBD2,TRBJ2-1,TGTGCCTGGACCAACCTCGGGACTAGCGGACCAAATGAGCAGTTCTTC,CAWTNLGTSGPNEQFF
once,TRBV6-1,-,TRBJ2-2,TGTGCCAGCAGTGAAACCCGCGGCACCGGGGAGCTGTTTTTT,CASSETRGTGELFF
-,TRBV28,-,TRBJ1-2,TGTGCCAGCAGTTTTGCAGGGGAGAATGGCTACACCTTC,CASSFAGENGYTF
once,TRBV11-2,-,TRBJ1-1,TGTGCCAGCAGTTTAGGGTACTATGAAGCTTTCTTT,CASSLGYYEAFF
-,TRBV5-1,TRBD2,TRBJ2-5,TGCGCCAGCAGCCTATATACCGGGACTAGCGGTGGGGAGACCCAGTACTTC,CASSLYTGTSGGETQYF
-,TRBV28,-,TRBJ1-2,TGTGCCAGCAGTCAACTTGCAGGGGTCGGCTACACCTTC,CASSQLAGVGYTF
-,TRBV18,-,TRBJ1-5,TGTGCCAGCTCACCGACTTGGAGTCAGCCCCAGCATTTT,CASSPTWSQPQHF
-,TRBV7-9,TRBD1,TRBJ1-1,TGTGCCGGGAGGACAGGGAACACTGAAGCTTTCTTT,CAGRTGNTEAFF
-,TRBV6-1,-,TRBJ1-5,TGTGCCAGCAGTGAAGCAATAAGAGTCGGTCAGCCCCAGCATTTT,CASSEAIRVGQPQHF
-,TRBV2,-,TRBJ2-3,TGTGCCAGCAGTGACTACCCGGGGGAGGCAGATACGCAGTATTTT,CASSDYPGEADTQYF
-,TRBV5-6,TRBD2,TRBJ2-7,TGTGCCAGCAGCCCGGGAGGACAATACGAGCAGTACTTC,CASSPGGQYEQYF
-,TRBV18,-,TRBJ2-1,TGTGCCAGCTCACCATTACAGAGCTCCTACAATGAGCAGTTCTTC,CASSPLQSSYNEQFF
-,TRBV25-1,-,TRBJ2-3,TGTGCCAGCGGGTCTCAGGGGGGAACCCGAGATACGCAGTATTTT,CASGSQGGTRDTQYF
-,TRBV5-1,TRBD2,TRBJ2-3,TGCGCCAGCAGCTTGGAGACTAGCGGGAGACCCACAGATACGCAGTATTTT,CASSLETSGRPTDTQYF
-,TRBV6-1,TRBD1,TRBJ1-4,TGTGCCAGCAGATCTAGGGACAGCTATAATGAAAAACTGTTTTTT,CASRSRDSYNEKLFF